These 29 T cell receptor beta chains share one sample of origin, sequenced in a study of cytomegalovirus exposure and HLA in healthy donors (dated by TCRdb to about 2017). Library creation used the immunoSEQ multiplex PCR assay. TCRdb mirrors the immuneACCESS table, restricted to in-frame sequences. Some clones are absent from its copies; in checked studies, under half trace to an unresolved V gene, and the reason for the others is unknown. This sample holds some 120,000 clones; roughly 89% were observed only once. The ten biggest clones cover 3% to 3.5% of the sample. Specimen: PBMCs. The receptor source for this set is a man aged 25-45 years in good health and CMV-seronegative.

V is TRBV5-1 and J is TRBJ2-5; 9 bases align to TRBD2. From germline, CDR1 is SGHRS and CDR2 YFSETQ. This CDR3 has 14 amino acids. V lost 1 base to trimming and J lost 2 bases; unmatched junction nucleotides: 0. CDR3 protein: CASSLTSGQETQYF. DNA for the CDR3: TGCGCCAGCAGCTTGACTAGCGGGCAAGAGACCCAGTACTTC. Full variable domain (remainder filled in from reference TRBV5-1 and TRBJ2-5): KAGVTQTPRYLIKTRGQQVTLSCSPISGHRSVSWYQQTPGQGLQFLFEYFSETQRNKGNFPGRFSGRQFSNSRSEMNVSTLELGDSALYLCASSLTSGQETQYFGPGTRLLVL.

V is TRBV5-1 and J is TRBJ1-6; TRBD1 aligns across 8 bases. Germline CDR1 is SGHRS and CDR2 is YFSETQ. CDR3 size: 15 residues. Germline trimming cut 4 bases from V and 9 bases from J; bases unmatched to any gene: 9. The CDR3 DNA sequence: TGCGCCAGCAGCATGACAGGGGCCAGTCGTTCACCCCTCCACTTT. This gives the protein CASSMTGASRSPLHF.

This clone has only one observation. V and J are TRBV6-5 and TRBJ1-2; D may be TRBD1 (6 bases). The CDR3 is 15 residues long. Germline CDR1 reads MNHEY; CDR2 reads SVGAGI. V was cut by 0 bases and J by 3 bases, with 11 bases left in between. The CDR3 loop is CASSYSPGQYYGYTF. For the CDR3, the DNA is TGTGCCAGCAGTTACTCCCCGGGACAATACTATGGCTACACCTTC.

This sequence joins TRBV10-3 and TRBJ2-7, with D possibly being TRBD1 (6 bases). V lost 10 bases to trimming and J lost 2 bases, with 15 bases between them. Germline V CDR1 and CDR2: ENHRY, SYGVKD. The CDR3 sequence is 13 residues long. Here the CDR3 DNA reads TGTGCCAGCCGAGGGGACATAACCTACGAGCAGTACTTC. It specifies CASRGDITYEQYF.

The chain joins TRBV5-8 to TRBJ2-4; TRBD1 aligns across 7 bases. Trimming at V came to 0 bases and at J to 13 bases, leaving 4 bases not matched to a gene. The germline CDR1 and CDR2 sequences are SGHTS and YDEGEE. This CDR3 has 12 amino acids. This CDR3 reads CASSLGQGRQYF. CDR3 DNA sequence: TGTGCCAGCAGCTTGGGACAGGGACGCCAGTACTTC.

This chain joins TRBV19 and TRBJ2-1, with D perhaps matching TRBD2 (5 bases). V gave up 3 bases and J gave up 0 bases, with 18 bases separating them. The length of the CDR3 is 18 residues. In germline, CDR1 is LNHDA, CDR2 SQIVND (reference sequence). Here the CDR3 reads CASSMGGLLLSSYNEQFF. The CDR3 bases are TGTGCCAGTAGTATGGGCGGACTCCTTCTAAGCTCCTACAATGAGCAGTTCTTC. Combining the CDR3 with reference TRBV19 and TRBJ2-1 gives the whole variable domain DGGITQSPKYLFRKEGQNVTLSCEQNLNHDAMYWYRQDPGQGLRLIYYSQIVNDFQKGDIAEGYSVSREKKESFPLTVTSAQKNPTAFYLCASSMGGLLLSSYNEQFFGPGTRLTVL.

This chain joins TRBV2 and TRBJ1-5; 8 bases map to TRBD1. The trim removed 6 bases at V and 7 bases at J, leaving 8 bases unmatched. Germline assignment: CDR1 SNHLY and CDR2 FYNNEI. The CDR3 totals 14 residues. As DNA, the CDR3 is TGTGCCAGCAGCGTTGGACAGGGAAAACAGCCCCAGCATTTT. Translating it yields CASSVGQGKQPQHF.

The CDR3: CASSTQGGQETQYF. In DNA form, the CDR3 reads TGCGCCAGCAGCACCCAGGGAGGGCAAGAGACCCAGTACTTC. The V gene is TRBV5-1, the J gene TRBJ2-5; 7 bases line up with TRBD2. V lost 4 bases and J lost 2; bases outside the gene matches: 5. The germline V gene encodes CDR1 SGHRS and CDR2 YFSETQ. There are 14 residues in the CDR3.

The rearrangement links TRBV7-9 to TRBJ1-1; maybe TRBD1 (6 bases). Germline V CDR1 and CDR2: SEHNR, FQNEAQ (reference sequence). The V end was cut by 0 bases, the J end by 0 bases, with 8 bases between. CDR3 length equals 15 residues. The CDR3 coding sequence is TGTGCCAGCAGCTTAGCTGCAGGGGTGAACACTGAAGCTTTCTTT. It codes for CASSLAAGVNTEAFF.

This rearrangement joins TRBV11-2 to TRBJ2-7; 9 positions match TRBD2. This CDR3 contains 15 residues. With V trimmed by 4 bases and J by 6 bases, 10 bases remained unmatched. Germline V gene data show CDR1 as SGHAT and CDR2 as FQNNGV. CDR3 coding DNA: TGTGCCAGCAGCTCGCGACTAGCGGAGGGAGGCGAGCAGTACTTC. Encoded protein: CASSSRLAEGGEQYF. Full variable domain (rest looked up from reference TRBV11-2 and TRBJ2-7): EAGVAQSPRYKIIEKRQSVAFWCNPISGHATLYWYQQILGQGPKLLIQFQNNGVVDDSQLPKDRFSAERLKGVDSTLKIQPAKLEDSAVYLCASSSRLAEGGEQYFGPGTRLTVT.

The chain carries TRBV5-1 and TRBJ2-2; 10 bases fit TRBD2. This CDR3 has 16 residues. Trimming cost V 1 base and J 8 bases; bases outside gene matches: 8. The germline gives CDR1 SGHRS, CDR2 YFSETQ. The CDR3 region has the DNA TGCGCCAGCAGCTTGTCCATAGCGGGGGGCGATGGGGAGCTGTTTTTT. It specifies CASSLSIAGGDGELFF.

The chain joins TRBV19 to TRBJ2-4, with a tentative D call TRBD2 (5 bases). The CDR3 is made up of 15 amino acids. V was clipped by 5 bases and J by 9 bases, with 20 bases between them. Germline CDR1 LNHDA, CDR2 SQIVND (reference sequence). CDR3 sequence (DNA): TGTGCCAGTAGTGGGCAAGGACCGGGATTGGGCATTCAGTACTTC. Its translation: CASSGQGPGLGIQYF.

This clone has just one count. The V gene is TRBV5-8, the J gene TRBJ1-4, with 7 nucleotides matching TRBD1. The CDR3 has 14 amino acids. CDR1 is SGHTS, CDR2 YDEGEE, per germline. The J segment lost 6 bases and the V segment lost 5 bases, leaving 7 bases of the junction unmatched. The CDR3 coding sequence is TGTGCCAGCAGTCCGGACAGGCGCCATGAAAAACTGTTTTTT. Translating gives CASSPDRRHEKLFF.

The rearrangement uses TRBV27 and TRBJ2-7, with no clear D. Trimming took 2 bases from V and 3 from J, leaving 2 bases between them. CDR1 MNHEY and CDR2 SMNVEV come from the germline V gene (reference sequence). The CDR3 consists of 11 residues. The CDR3 sequence: CASSLHYEQYF. DNA for the CDR3: TGTGCCAGCAGTTTACACTACGAGCAGTACTTC.

The chain couples TRBV18 to TRBJ1-3; D unresolved. CDR3 length equals 16 residues. CDR1 KGHSH and CDR2 LQKENI come from the germline V gene. V lost 3 bases to trimming and J lost 0 bases, with 12 bases between them. Here the CDR3 reads CASSPRQVYSGNTIYF. The CDR3 DNA sequence: TGTGCCAGCTCACCTAGGCAGGTCTACTCTGGAAACACCATATATTTT.

The rearrangement uses TRBV4-1 and TRBJ1-6; D not resolved. Looked up from germline, CDR1 is MGHRA and CDR2 is YSYEKL. V lost 1 base to trimming and J lost 0 bases, with 10 bases between them. This CDR3 region has 17 residues. CDR3 bases: TGCGCCAGCAGCCAAGGAGGCCCGACCTCCTATAATTCACCCCTCCACTTT. Translating it yields CASSQGGPTSYNSPLHF.

This clone came up once. The chain employs TRBV6-6 and TRBJ2-1, with 11 nucleotides matching TRBD2. In germline, CDR1 is MNHNY, CDR2 SVGAGI (reference sequence). This CDR3 is built from 16 residues. The junction had 4 bases not matched to a gene; V was cut back by 4 bases and J by 2 bases. This CDR3 reads CASSSGLAEAYNEQFF. CDR3 DNA sequence: TGTGCCAGCAGTTCGGGACTAGCGGAAGCCTACAATGAGCAGTTCTTC.

J is TRBJ2-1 and V is TRBV6-5; a possible D gene is TRBD2 (5 bases). The CDR3 extends over 12 amino acids. V was shortened by 7 bases and J by 3 bases, with 7 bases between the two germline ends. Germline lookup yields CDR1 MNHEY and CDR2 SVGAGI. The CDR3 sequence: CASTDYYNEQFF. The CDR3 DNA sequence: TGTGCCAGCACCGACTACTACAATGAGCAGTTCTTC.

The V call is TRBV6-4, the J call TRBJ2-3, with 9 bases matching TRBD1. The CDR3 has 15 residues. V gave up 3 bases and J gave up 0 bases; unmatched junction bases: 1. The germline CDR1 and CDR2 sequences are MRHNA and SNTAGT. CDR3 amino acids: CASSEGTGSTDTQYF. In DNA, the CDR3 is TGTGCCAGCAGTGAGGGGACAGGGAGCACAGATACGCAGTATTTT.

This chain uses TRBV7-8 with TRBJ1-2; possibly TRBD1 for D (5 bases). V was trimmed by 3 bases and J by 4 bases, leaving 9 bases between them. The CDR3 runs 13 residues. Germline V gene sequence: CDR1 SGHVS, CDR2 FQNEAQ. The CDR3 loop reads CASSFSQVYGYTF. CDR3 sequence (DNA): TGTGCCAGCAGCTTCTCACAGGTCTATGGCTACACCTTC.

This chain connects TRBV7-9 to TRBJ1-1; D perhaps matches TRBD1 (5 bases). Trimming removed 1 base from V and 7 bases from J, with 16 bases in between. From germline, CDR1 is SEHNR and CDR2 FQNEAQ (reference sequence). This CDR3 contains 15 residues. The CDR3 nucleotides are TGTGCCAGCAGCTTAGACAGGCGGTCCAAAGTTGAAGCTTTCTTT. Its protein product is CASSLDRRSKVEAFF. Together with reference TRBV7-9 and TRBJ1-1, the CDR3 gives the full variable domain: DTGVSQNPRHKITKRGQNVTFRCDPISEHNRLYWYRQTLGQGPEFLTYFQNEAQLEKSRLLSDRFSAERPKGSFSTLEIQRTEQGDSAMYLCASSLDRRSKVEAFFGQGTRLTVV.

This rearrangement joins TRBV18 to TRBJ2-1, with 7 bases that match TRBD1. This CDR3 is 15 amino acids long. J was trimmed by 0 bases and V by 3 bases; bases with no gene match: 2. The germline CDR1 and CDR2 sequences are KGHSH and LQKENI. For the CDR3, the DNA is TGTGCCAGCTCACCCAGGGGGTCCTCCTACAATGAGCAGTTCTTC. Protein sequence: CASSPRGSSYNEQFF.

The rearrangement links TRBV12-5 to TRBJ2-1; 8 bases match TRBD2. The trim removed 1 base at V and 4 bases at J, leaving 3 bases unmatched. The germline V gene encodes CDR1 LGHNT and CDR2 FRNRAP. The CDR3 covers 15 residues. CDR3 sequence (DNA): TGTGCTAGTGGTTTGGGGGTAGCGGGGTACAATGAGCAGTTCTTC. Its translation: CASGLGVAGYNEQFF. The whole variable domain, remainder taken from reference TRBV12-5 and TRBJ2-1, is DARVTQTPRHKVTEMGQEVTMRCQPILGHNTVFWYRQTMMQGLELLAYFRNRAPLDDSGMPKDRFSAEMPDATLATLKIQPSEPRDSAVYFCASGLGVAGYNEQFFGPGTRLTVL.

V gene TRBV2 combines with J gene TRBJ2-3; D is uncertain. The ends were cut back, 8 bases at V and 4 bases at J, with 4 bases in the middle. This CDR3 is 10 amino acids long. Germline-derived CDR1 and CDR2 are SNHLY and FYNNEI. CDR3 in amino acids: CASVADTQYF. CDR3 nucleotides: TGTGCCAGCGTAGCAGATACGCAGTATTTT.

This chain joins TRBV19 and TRBJ1-1, with TRBD1 matching over 8 bases. The CDR3 consists of 14 residues. With V trimmed by 8 bases and J by 1 base, 6 bases remained unmatched. In germline, CDR1 is LNHDA, CDR2 SQIVND (reference sequence). For the CDR3, the DNA is TGTGCCAGTTACACCGGGACAGGGAACACTGAAGCTTTCTTT. Translation gives CASYTGTGNTEAFF.

The chain couples TRBV2 to TRBJ2-7, with D possibly matching TRBD1 (5 bases). Trimming removed 8 bases from V and 2 bases from J, with 13 bases in between. The CDR3 has 13 residues. Germline CDR1 reads SNHLY; CDR2 reads FYNNEI. Here the CDR3 reads CASVWTLTYEQYF. CDR3 sequence (DNA): TGTGCCAGCGTTTGGACACTAACCTACGAGCAGTACTTC.

The chain uses TRBV2 and TRBJ1-5; possibly TRBD1 for D (6 bases). CDR3 length: 13 residues. Deletions cut 6 bases from V and 7 bases from J, with 13 bases between. The V gene's germline CDR1 is SNHLY and CDR2 FYNNEI. The CDR3 nucleotides are TGTGCCAGCAGAAAACAGGGATCGCAGCCCCAGCATTTT. This translates into CASRKQGSQPQHF.

V usage is TRBV7-8 and J usage is TRBJ2-5; D possibly corresponds to TRBD1 (5 bases). Germline CDR1 reads SGHVS; CDR2 reads FQNEAQ. V lost 10 bases, J lost 5 bases, and 11 bases lay in between. The CDR3 sequence is 11 residues long. The CDR3 region is CATTGSETQYF. CDR3 nucleotides: TGTGCCACCACAGGTAGCGAGACCCAGTACTTC.

This chain uses TRBV5-1 with TRBJ2-1; 7 nucleotides agree with TRBD1. The V gene end was trimmed by 8 bases and the J gene end by 4 bases; junction bases not matched to a gene: 9. There are 14 residues in the CDR3. The V gene's germline CDR1 is SGHRS and CDR2 YFSETQ. CDR3 DNA sequence: TGCGCCAGTCGAGGGGGACAGCCTTACAATGAGCAGTTCTTC. The encoded protein is CASRGGQPYNEQFF. Together with reference TRBV5-1 and TRBJ2-1, the CDR3 gives the full variable domain: KAGVTQTPRYLIKTRGQQVTLSCSPISGHRSVSWYQQTPGQGLQFLFEYFSETQRNKGNFPGRFSGRQFSNSRSEMNVSTLELGDSALYLCASRGGQPYNEQFFGPGTRLTVL.